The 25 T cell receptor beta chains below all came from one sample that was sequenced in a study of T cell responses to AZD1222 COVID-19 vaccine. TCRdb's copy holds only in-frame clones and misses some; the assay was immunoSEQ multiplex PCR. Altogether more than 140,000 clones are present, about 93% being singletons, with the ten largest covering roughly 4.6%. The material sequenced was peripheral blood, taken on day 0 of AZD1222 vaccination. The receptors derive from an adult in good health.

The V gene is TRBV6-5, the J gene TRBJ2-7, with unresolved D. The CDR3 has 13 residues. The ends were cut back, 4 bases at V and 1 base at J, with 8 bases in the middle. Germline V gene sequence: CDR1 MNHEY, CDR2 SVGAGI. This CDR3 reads CASSSKFSYEQYF. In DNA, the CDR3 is TGTGCCAGCAGTTCCAAATTTTCCTACGAGCAGTACTTC.

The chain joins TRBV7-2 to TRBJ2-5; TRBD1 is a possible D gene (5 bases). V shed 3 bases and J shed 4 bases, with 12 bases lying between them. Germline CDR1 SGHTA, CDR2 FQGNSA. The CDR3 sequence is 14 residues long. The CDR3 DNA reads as TGTGCCAGCAGCTTTTCCAGCAGGGTAGAGACCCAGTACTTC. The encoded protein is CASSFSSRVETQYF.

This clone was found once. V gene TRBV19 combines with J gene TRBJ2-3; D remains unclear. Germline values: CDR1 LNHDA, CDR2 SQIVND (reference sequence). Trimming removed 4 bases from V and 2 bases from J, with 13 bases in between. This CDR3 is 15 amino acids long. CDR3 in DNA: TGTGCCAGTAGTAATTCGGGTTCCCACACAGATACGCAGTATTTT. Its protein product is CASSNSGSHTDTQYF. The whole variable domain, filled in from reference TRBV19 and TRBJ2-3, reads DGGITQSPKYLFRKEGQNVTLSCEQNLNHDAMYWYRQDPGQGLRLIYYSQIVNDFQKGDIAEGYSVSREKKESFPLTVTSAQKNPTAFYLCASSNSGSHTDTQYFGPGTRLTVL.

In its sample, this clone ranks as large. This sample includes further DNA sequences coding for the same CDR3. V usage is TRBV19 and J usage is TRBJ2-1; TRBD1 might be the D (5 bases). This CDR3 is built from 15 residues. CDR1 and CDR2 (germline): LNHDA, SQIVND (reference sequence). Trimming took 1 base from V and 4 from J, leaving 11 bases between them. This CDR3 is CASSIVTGPYNEQFF. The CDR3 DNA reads TGTGCCAGTAGTATAGTTACAGGACCATACAATGAGCAGTTCTTC.

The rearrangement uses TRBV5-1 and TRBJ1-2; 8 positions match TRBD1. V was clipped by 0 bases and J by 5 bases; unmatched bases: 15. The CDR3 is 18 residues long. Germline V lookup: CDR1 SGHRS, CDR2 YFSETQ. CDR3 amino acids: CASSLAVRGPGHGYGYTF. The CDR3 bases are TGCGCCAGCAGCTTGGCCGTCAGGGGGCCGGGTCATGGGTATGGCTACACCTTC.

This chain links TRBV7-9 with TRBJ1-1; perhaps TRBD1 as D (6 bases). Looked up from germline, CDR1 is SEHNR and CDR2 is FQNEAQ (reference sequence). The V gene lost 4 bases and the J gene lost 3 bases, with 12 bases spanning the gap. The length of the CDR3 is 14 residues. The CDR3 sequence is CASSSDSFYTEAFF. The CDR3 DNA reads TGTGCCAGCAGCTCGGACAGTTTCTACACTGAAGCTTTCTTT.

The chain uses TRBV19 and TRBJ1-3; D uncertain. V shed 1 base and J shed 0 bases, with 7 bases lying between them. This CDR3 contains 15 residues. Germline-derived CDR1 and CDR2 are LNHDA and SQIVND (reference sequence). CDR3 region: CASSIATISGNTIYF. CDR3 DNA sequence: TGTGCCAGTAGTATAGCGACGATCTCTGGAAACACCATATATTTT.

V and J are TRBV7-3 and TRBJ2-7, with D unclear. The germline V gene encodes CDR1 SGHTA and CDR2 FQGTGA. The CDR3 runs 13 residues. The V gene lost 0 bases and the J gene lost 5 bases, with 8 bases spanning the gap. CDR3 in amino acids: CASSLTGVDEQYF. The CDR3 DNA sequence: TGTGCCAGCAGCTTAACGGGTGTGGACGAGCAGTACTTC.

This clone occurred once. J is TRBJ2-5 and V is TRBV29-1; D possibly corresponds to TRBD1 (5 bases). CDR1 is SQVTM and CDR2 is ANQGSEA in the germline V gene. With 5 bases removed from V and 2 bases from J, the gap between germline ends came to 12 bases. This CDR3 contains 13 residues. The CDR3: CSVLKGLQETQYF. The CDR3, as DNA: TGCAGCGTTTTGAAGGGGCTACAAGAGACCCAGTACTTC.

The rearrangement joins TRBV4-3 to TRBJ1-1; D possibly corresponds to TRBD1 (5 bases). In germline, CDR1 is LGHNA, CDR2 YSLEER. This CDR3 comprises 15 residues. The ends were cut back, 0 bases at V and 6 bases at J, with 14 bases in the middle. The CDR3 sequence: CASSQDWGRGAEAFF. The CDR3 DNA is TGCGCCAGCAGCCAAGACTGGGGAAGGGGCGCTGAAGCTTTCTTT.

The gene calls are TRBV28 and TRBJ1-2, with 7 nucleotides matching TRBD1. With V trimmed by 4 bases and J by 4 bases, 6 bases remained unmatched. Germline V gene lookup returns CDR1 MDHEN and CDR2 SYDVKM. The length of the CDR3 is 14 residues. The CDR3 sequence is CASSSGTEIYGYTF. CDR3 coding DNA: TGTGCCAGCAGTTCCGGGACAGAAATCTATGGCTACACCTTC.

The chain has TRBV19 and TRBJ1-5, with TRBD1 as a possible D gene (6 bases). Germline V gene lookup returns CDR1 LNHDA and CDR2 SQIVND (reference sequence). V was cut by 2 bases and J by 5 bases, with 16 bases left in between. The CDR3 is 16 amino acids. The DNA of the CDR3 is TGTGCCAGTAGTATACAGGAACAGGGTGGGTATCAGCCCCAGCATTTT. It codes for CASSIQEQGGYQPQHF.

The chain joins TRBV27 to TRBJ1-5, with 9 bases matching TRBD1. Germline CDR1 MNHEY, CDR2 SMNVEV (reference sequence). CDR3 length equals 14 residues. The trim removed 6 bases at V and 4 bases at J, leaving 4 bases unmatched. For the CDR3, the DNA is TGTGCCAGCAGCCCACAGGGGGCGAATCAGCCCCAGCATTTT. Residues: CASSPQGANQPQHF.

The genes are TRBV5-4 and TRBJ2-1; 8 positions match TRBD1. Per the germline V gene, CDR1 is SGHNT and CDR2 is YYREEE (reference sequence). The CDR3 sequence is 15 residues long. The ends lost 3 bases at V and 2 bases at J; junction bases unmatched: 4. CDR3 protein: CASSSGQGTYNEQFF. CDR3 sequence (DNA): TGTGCCAGCAGCTCAGGACAGGGAACCTACAATGAGCAGTTCTTC.

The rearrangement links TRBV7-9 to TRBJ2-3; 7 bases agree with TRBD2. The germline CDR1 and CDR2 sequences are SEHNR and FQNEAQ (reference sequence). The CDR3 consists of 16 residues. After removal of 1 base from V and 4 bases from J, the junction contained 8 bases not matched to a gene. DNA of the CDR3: TGTGCCAGCAGCTTAGTGGCGGCGGGAGTCTCAGATACGCAGTATTTT. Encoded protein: CASSLVAAGVSDTQYF. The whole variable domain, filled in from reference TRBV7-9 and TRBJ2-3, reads DTGVSQNPRHKITKRGQNVTFRCDPISEHNRLYWYRQTLGQGPEFLTYFQNEAQLEKSRLLSDRFSAERPKGSFSTLEIQRTEQGDSAMYLCASSLVAAGVSDTQYFGPGTRLTVL.

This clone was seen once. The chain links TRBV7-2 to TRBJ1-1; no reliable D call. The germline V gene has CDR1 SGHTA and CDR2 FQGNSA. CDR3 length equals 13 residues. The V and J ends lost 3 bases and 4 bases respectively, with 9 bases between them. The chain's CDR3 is CASSFAPGTEAFF. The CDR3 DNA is TGTGCCAGCAGCTTCGCCCCGGGCACTGAAGCTTTCTTT.

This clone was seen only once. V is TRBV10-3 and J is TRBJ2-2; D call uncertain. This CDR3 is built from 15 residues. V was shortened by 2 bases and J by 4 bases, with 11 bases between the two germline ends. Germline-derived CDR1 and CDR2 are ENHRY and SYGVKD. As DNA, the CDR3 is TGTGCCATCAGTGAGGTGGCCGGTCCCACCGGGGAGCTGTTTTTT. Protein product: CAISEVAGPTGELFF.

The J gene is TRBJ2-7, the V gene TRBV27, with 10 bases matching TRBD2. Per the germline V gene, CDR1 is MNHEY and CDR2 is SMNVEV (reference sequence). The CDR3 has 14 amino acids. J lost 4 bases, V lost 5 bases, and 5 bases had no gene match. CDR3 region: CASSPGTSEYEQYF. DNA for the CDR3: TGTGCCAGCAGTCCGGGGACTAGCGAATACGAGCAGTACTTC.

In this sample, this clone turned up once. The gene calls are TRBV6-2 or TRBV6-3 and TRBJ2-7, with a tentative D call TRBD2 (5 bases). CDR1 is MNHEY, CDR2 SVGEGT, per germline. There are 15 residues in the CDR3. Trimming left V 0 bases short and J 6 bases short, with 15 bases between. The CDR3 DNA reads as TGTGCCAGCAGTTACTCGTCGAGGGCGGGTTCCGAGCAGTACTTC. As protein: CASSYSSRAGSEQYF.

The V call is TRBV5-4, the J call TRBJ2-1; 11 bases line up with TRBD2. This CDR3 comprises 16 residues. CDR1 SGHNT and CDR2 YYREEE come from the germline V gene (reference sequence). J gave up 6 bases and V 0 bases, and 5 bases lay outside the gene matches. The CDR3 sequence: CASSLEGLAEFNEQFF. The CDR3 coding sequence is TGTGCCAGCAGCTTGGAGGGACTAGCGGAATTCAATGAGCAGTTCTTC. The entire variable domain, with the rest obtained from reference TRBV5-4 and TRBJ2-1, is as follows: ETGVTQSPTHLIKTRGQQVTLRCSSQSGHNTVSWYQQALGQGPQFIFQYYREEENGRGNFPPRFSGLQFPNYSSELNVNALELDDSALYLCASSLEGLAEFNEQFFGPGTRLTVL.

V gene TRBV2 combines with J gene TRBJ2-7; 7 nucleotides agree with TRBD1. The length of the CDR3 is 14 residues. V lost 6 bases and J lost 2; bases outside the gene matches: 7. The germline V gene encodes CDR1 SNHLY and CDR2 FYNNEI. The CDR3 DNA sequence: TGTGCCAGCAGACTCAGGACAGGCGCCTACGAGCAGTACTTC. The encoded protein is CASRLRTGAYEQYF.

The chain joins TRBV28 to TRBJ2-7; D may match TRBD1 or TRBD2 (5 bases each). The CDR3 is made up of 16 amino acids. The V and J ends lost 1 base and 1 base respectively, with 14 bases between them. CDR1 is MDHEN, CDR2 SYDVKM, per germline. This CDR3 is CASSLSPGRSSYEQYF. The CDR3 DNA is TGTGCCAGCAGTTTATCTCCGGGACGGTCTTCCTACGAGCAGTACTTC.

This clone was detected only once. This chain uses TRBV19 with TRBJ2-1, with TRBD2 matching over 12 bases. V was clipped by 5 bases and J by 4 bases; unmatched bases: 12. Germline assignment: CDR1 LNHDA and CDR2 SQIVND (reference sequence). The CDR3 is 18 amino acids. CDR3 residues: CASSLGTSGWSMYNEQFF. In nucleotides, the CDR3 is TGTGCCAGTAGTTTGGGGACTAGCGGGTGGAGCATGTACAATGAGCAGTTCTTC.

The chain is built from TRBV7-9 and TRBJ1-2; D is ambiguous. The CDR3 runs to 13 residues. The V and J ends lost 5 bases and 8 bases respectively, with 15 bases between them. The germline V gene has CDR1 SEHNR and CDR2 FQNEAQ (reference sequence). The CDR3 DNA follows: TGTGCCAGCAGCGGGCCACTGGTTCAAGGCTACACCTTC. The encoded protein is CASSGPLVQGYTF. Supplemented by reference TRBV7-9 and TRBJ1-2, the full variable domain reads DTGVSQNPRHKITKRGQNVTFRCDPISEHNRLYWYRQTLGQGPEFLTYFQNEAQLEKSRLLSDRFSAERPKGSFSTLEIQRTEQGDSAMYLCASSGPLVQGYTFGSGTRLTVV.

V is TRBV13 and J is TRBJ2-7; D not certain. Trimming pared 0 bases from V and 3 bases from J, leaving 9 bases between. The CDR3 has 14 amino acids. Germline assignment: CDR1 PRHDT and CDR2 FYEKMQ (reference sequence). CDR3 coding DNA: TGTGCCAGCAGCTTAGGCCTTGTCAGCTACGAGCAGTACTTC. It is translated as CASSLGLVSYEQYF.